This TCR beta chain was captured in a study of CD8+ T cells in alopecia areata. Germline lookup yields CDR1 MNHNY and CDR2 SVGAGI (reference sequence). The CDR3 is 15 amino acids. Trimming removed 2 bases at V and 1 base at J, with 11 bases between. After isolation, RNA underwent reverse transcription to generate cDNA as the sequencing template. Only in-frame clones appear in the TCRdb table, and some are missing; sequencing was by immunoSEQ multiplex PCR. The sample carries fewer than 200,000 clones, 59% recorded once. The V and J genes are TRBV6-6 and TRBJ1-1; no definite D call. The sample in question was CD4+ T cells sorted from blood, obtained at week 0. The TCR originated in a human donor with alopecia areata. This chain's CDR3 is CASSYVPFENTEAFF. In nucleotides, the CDR3 is TGTGCCAGCAGTTACGTACCCTTCGAGAACACTGAAGCTTTCTTT.